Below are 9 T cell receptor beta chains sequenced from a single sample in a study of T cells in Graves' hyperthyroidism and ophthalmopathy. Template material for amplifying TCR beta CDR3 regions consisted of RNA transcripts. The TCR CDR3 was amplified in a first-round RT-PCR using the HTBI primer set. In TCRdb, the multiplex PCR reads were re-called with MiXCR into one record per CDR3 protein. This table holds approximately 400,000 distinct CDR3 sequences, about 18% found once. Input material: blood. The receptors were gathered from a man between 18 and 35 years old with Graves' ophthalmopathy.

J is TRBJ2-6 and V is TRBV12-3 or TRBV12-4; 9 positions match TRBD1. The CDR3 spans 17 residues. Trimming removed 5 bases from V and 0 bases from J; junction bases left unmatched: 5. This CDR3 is CASSRGTGSSGANVLTF. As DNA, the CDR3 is TGTGCCAGCAGTAGGGGGACAGGGAGCTCTGGGGCCAACGTCCTGACTTTC.

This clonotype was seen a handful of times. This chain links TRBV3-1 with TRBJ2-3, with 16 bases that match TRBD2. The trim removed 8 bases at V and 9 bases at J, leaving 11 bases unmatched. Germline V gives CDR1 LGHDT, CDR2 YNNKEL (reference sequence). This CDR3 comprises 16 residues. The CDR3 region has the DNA TGTGCCAGCGGCTTCCTCGGGACTAGCGGGGGGGGGACGCAGTATTTT. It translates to CASGFLGTSGGGTQYF.

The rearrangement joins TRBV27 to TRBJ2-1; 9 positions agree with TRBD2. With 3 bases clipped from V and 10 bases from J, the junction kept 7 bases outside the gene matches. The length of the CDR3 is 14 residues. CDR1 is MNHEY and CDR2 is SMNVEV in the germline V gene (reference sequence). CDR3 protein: CASSLGGGAREQFF. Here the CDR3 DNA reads TGTGCCAGCAGTTTGGGCGGGGGGGCCCGGGAGCAGTTCTTC.

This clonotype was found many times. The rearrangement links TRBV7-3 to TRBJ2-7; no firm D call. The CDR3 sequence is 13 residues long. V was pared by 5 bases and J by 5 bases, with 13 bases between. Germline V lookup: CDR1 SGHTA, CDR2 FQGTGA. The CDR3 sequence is CASSLGPSNEQYF. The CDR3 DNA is TGTGCCAGCAGCCTAGGACCCAGCAACGAGCAGTACTTC.

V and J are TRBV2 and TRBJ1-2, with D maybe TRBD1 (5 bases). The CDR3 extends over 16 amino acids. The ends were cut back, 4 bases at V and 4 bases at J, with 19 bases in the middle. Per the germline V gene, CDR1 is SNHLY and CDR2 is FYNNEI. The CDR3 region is CASSASTVSSGYGYTF. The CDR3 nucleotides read TGTGCCAGCAGTGCTTCGACAGTTTCCTCTGGCTATGGCTACACCTTC.

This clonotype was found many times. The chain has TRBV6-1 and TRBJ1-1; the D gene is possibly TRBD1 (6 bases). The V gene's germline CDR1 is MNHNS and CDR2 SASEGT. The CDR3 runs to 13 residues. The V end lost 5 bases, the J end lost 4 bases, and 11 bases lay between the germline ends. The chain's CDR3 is CASSPDRITEAFF. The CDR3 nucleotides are TGTGCCAGCAGTCCTGACAGGATCACTGAAGCTTTCTTT.

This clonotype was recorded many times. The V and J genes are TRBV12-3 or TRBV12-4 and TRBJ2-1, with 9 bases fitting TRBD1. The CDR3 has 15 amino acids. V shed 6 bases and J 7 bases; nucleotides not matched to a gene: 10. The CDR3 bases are TGTGCCAGCAGCCCGGGACAGGGAGTTGAGAATGAGCAGTTCTTC. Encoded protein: CASSPGQGVENEQFF.

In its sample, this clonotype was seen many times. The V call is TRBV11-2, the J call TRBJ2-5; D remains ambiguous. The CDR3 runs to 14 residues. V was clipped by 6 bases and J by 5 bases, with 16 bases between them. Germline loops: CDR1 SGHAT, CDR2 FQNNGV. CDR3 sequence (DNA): TGTGCCAGCAGTCCGGACCTCGGTAGGGAGACCCAGTACTTC. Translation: CASSPDLGRETQYF.

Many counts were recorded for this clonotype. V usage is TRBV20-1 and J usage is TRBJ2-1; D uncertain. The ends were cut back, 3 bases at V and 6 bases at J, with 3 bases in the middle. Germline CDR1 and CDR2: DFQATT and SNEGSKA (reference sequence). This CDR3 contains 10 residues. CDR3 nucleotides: TGCAGTGCTAGTGTCAATGAGCAGTTCTTC. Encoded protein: CSASVNEQFF.